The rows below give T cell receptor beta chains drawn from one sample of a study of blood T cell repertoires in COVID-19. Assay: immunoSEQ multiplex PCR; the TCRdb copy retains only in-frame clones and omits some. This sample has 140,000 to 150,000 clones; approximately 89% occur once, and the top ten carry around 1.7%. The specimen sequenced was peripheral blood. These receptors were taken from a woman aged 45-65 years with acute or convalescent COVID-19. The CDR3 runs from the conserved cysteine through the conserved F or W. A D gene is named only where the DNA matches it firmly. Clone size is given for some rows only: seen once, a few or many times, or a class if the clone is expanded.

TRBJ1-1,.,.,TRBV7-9,CASSPYRNTEAFF,TGTGCCAGCAGCCCCTATCGGAACACTGAAGCTTTCTTT
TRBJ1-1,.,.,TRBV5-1,CASSGGPLNTEAFF,TGCGCCAGCAGCGGAGGCCCCCTGAACACTGAAGCTTTCTTT
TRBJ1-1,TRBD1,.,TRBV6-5,CASSSQGAGDTEAFF,TGTGCCAGCAGTTCACAGGGGGCAGGGGACACTGAAGCTTTCTTT
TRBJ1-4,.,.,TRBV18,CASSPRAPRRDEKLFF,TGTGCCAGCTCACCACGAGCCCCCCGGAGGGATGAAAAGCTGTTTTTT
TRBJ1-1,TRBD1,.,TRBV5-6,CASSFWKVWGGQGNTEAFF,TGTGCCAGCAGCTTTTGGAAGGTTTGGGGTGGACAGGGCAACACTGAAGCTTTCTTT
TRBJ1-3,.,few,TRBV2,CASRRQSAGNTIYF,TGTGCCAGCAGGAGACAGAGTGCTGGAAACACCATATATTTT
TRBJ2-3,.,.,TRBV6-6,CASRNMGGSGTDTQYF,TGTGCCAGCAGAAACATGGGAGGTTCCGGCACAGATACGCAGTATTTT
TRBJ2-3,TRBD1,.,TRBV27,CASRGTGSDTQYF,TGTGCCAGCAGAGGGACAGGGTCCGATACGCAGTATTTT
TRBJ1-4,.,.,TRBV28,CASNGQPNEKLFF,TGTGCCAGCAATGGACAGCCTAATGAAAAACTGTTTTTT
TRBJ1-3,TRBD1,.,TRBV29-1,CSVGGQGKFSGNTIYF,TGCAGCGTGGGGGGACAGGGGAAATTCTCTGGAAACACCATATATTTT
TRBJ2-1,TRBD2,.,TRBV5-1,CASSLMGGKDNEQFF,TGCGCCAGCAGCTTGATGGGGGGGAAAGACAATGAGCAGTTCTTC
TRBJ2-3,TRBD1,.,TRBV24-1,CATSSGTGLTDTQYF,TGTGCCACCAGCTCCGGGACAGGGCTCACAGATACGCAGTATTTT
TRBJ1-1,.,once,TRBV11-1,CASSYPLTTTEAFF,TGTGCCAGCAGTTACCCTCTAACCACCACTGAAGCTTTCTTT
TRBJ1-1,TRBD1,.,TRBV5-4,CASSPDRVQAFF,TGTGCCAGCAGCCCGGACAGGGTCCAAGCTTTCTTT
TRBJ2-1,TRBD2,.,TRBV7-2,CASSLDSSGGAREQFF,TGTGCCAGCAGCTTAGACTCTAGCGGGGGGGCCAGGGAGCAGTTCTTC
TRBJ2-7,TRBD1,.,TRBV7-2,CASSLSGGSYEQYF,TGTGCCAGCAGCTTGTCAGGGGGATCCTACGAGCAGTACTTC
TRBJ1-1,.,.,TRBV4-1,CASSQRRENTEAFF,TGCGCCAGCAGCCAGAGACGGGAGAACACTGAAGCTTTCTTT
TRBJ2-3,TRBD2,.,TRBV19,CASSIVGLARPDTQYF,TGTGCCAGTAGTATCGTCGGACTAGCGCGCCCAGATACGCAGTATTTT
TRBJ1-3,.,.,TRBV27,CASRGPISGNTIYF,TGTGCCAGCAGGGGGCCCATCTCTGGAAACACCATATATTTT
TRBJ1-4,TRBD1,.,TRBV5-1,CASREGQGEEKLFF,TGCGCCAGCAGAGAGGGACAGGGAGAGGAAAAACTGTTTTTT
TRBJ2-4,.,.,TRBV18,CASSTALAKNIQYF,TGTGCCAGCTCAACAGCCCTAGCCAAAAACATTCAGTACTTC
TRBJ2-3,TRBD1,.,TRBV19,CASNQGASTDTQYF,TGTGCCAGCAATCAGGGGGCTAGCACAGATACGCAGTATTTT